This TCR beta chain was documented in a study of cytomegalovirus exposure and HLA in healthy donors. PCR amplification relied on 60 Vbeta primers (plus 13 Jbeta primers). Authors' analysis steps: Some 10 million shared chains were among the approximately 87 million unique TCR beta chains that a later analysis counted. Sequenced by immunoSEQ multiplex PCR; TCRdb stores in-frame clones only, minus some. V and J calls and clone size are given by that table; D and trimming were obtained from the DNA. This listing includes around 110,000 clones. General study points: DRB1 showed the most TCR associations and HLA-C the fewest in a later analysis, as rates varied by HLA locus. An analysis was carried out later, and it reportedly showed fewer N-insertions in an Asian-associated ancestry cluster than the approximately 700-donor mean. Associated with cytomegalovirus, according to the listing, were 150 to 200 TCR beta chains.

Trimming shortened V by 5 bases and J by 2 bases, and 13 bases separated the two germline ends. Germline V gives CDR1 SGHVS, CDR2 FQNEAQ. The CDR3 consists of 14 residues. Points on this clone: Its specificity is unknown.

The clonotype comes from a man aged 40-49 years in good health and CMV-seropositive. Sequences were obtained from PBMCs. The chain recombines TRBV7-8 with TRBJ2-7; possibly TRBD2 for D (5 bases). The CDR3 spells CASSPRESAYEQYF. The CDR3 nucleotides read TGTGCCAGCAGCCCAAGGGAGTCTGCCTACGAGCAGTACTTC.